This T cell receptor (beta chain) was retrieved from a study of T cells after yellow fever vaccination. Study in general: Low-cell-number fractions underwent preparation using SMART-Seq v4 Ultra Low Input.

This CDR3 has 13 amino acids. The germline V gene encodes CDR1 DFQATT and CDR2 SNEGSKA (reference sequence). The V gene lost 6 bases and the J gene lost 4 bases, with 15 bases spanning the gap. TCRdb analysed the 5' RACE reads with MiXCR anew, one entry per CDR3 protein. The sample lists 280,000 or so distinct CDR3 sequences; less than 9.5% were seen once. This clonotype was observed many times. The clonotype originates from a man aged 18-30 years who received the YFV17D yellow fever vaccine. Sequenced material: CD4+ T cells sorted from PBMCs, taken 5 days after the yellow fever booster vaccination. J is TRBJ1-2 and V is TRBV20-1; tentatively, D is TRBD1 (6 bases). CDR3 in DNA: TGCAGTGCCAATAGGAGGGGGTCCTATGGCTACACCTTC. Protein sequence: CSANRRGSYGYTF.